The 10 T cell receptor beta chains given below trace back to one sample, sequenced in a study of chronic HIV infection and antiretroviral therapy. TCRdb recomputed calls from the 5' RACE reads with MiXCR, one row per CDR3 protein. The sample includes about 38,000 distinct CDR3 sequences, roughly 8.8% seen only once; the top ten take over 2.5%. The source material was peripheral blood. These receptors were taken from an adult who had HIV and had not received antiretroviral therapy, or was an uninfected healthy control (not recorded which).

This clonotype was seen repeatedly, ten times or more. The chain recombines TRBV28 with TRBJ2-5, with D tentatively TRBD1 (6 bases). V was shortened by 8 bases and J by 0 bases, with 10 bases between the two germline ends. Germline assignment: CDR1 MDHEN and CDR2 SYDVKM. The CDR3 is 13 residues long. The CDR3 spells CASRDTHQETQYF. CDR3 DNA: TGTGCCAGCCGGGACACCCACCAAGAGACCCAGTACTTC.

This clonotype was picked up many times. The chain uses TRBV4-3 and TRBJ2-3; D remains unclear. CDR3 length: 13 residues. Germline-derived CDR1 and CDR2 are LGHNA and YSLEER. V lost 1 base to trimming and J lost 6 bases, with 8 bases between them. This CDR3 is CASSQVFTDTQYF. The CDR3 DNA reads as TGCGCCAGCAGCCAAGTCTTCACCGATACGCAGTATTTT.

This clonotype was seen many times. The chain recombines TRBV28 with TRBJ2-1; 10 bases fit TRBD2. After removal of 5 bases from V and 4 bases from J, the junction contained 8 bases not matched to a gene. The CDR3 runs to 16 residues. Germline CDR1 is MDHEN and CDR2 is SYDVKM. The CDR3 nucleotides read TGTGCCAGCAGTCATCGGGGTAGCGGGAGGTACAATGAGCAGTTCTTC. Protein: CASSHRGSGRYNEQFF.

This clonotype was recorded a few times. The chain employs TRBV29-1 and TRBJ1-1; tentatively, D is TRBD1 (6 bases). The CDR3 covers 13 residues. Germline loops: CDR1 SQVTM, CDR2 ANQGSEA. Trimming left V 7 bases short and J 0 bases short, with 12 bases between. CDR3 amino acids: CSGRGGLNTEAFF. For the CDR3, the DNA is TGCAGCGGAAGAGGGGGTTTGAACACTGAAGCTTTCTTT.

The table lists this clonotype with a few counts. CDR3 sequence reads: CASSLALGRSGNTIYF. The CDR3 coding sequence is TGTGCCAGCAGCTTAGCGCTCGGCCGCTCTGGAAACACCATATATTTT. This chain links TRBV7-2 with TRBJ1-3, with D uncertain. Germline V gene data show CDR1 as SGHTA and CDR2 as FQGNSA. This CDR3 contains 16 residues. V lost 0 bases and J 0 bases, leaving 9 bases between the germline ends.

There are a few counts of this clonotype. The CDR3 here is CASRQTGTHGYTF. The CDR3 nucleotides read TGTGCCAGCAGGCAGACAGGGACCCATGGCTACACCTTC. This chain links TRBV27 with TRBJ1-2, with TRBD1 identical over 7 bases. This CDR3 contains 13 residues. V was clipped by 6 bases and J by 6 bases; unmatched bases: 7. Per the germline V gene, CDR1 is MNHEY and CDR2 is SMNVEV (reference sequence).

This clonotype occurred many times. The chain uses TRBV29-1 and TRBJ1-1; unclear D gene. Per germline, CDR1 SQVTM and CDR2 ANQGSEA. The CDR3 sequence is 12 residues long. Trimming removed 5 bases from V and 1 base from J, with 8 bases in between. CDR3 coding DNA: TGCAGCGTTAACCGAGCGAACACTGAAGCTTTCTTT. Its protein product is CSVNRANTEAFF.

This clonotype was detected many times. The chain employs TRBV3-1 and TRBJ2-3, with 9 bases matching TRBD2. The CDR3 is 18 residues long. Germline V CDR1 and CDR2: LGHDT, YNNKEL (reference sequence). Germline trimming cut 0 bases from V and 0 bases from J; bases unmatched to any gene: 7. Written as DNA, the CDR3 is TGTGCCAGCAGCCAAGATCCTCTAGCGGGACCCAGCACAGATACGCAGTATTTT. Encoded protein: CASSQDPLAGPSTDTQYF.

This clonotype appeared a few times. The gene calls are TRBV11-2 and TRBJ2-1, with D hard to call. Germline CDR1 reads SGHAT; CDR2 reads FQNNGV. V lost 6 bases, J lost 5 bases, and 14 bases lay in between. The CDR3 sequence is 14 residues long. The CDR3 protein is CASSLLRLNNEQFF. The CDR3 region has the DNA TGTGCCAGCAGTCTATTAAGGTTGAACAATGAGCAGTTCTTC.

The chain couples TRBV21-1 to TRBJ1-5; the DNA was not compared with TRBD1, the D call given in the table. TRBV21-1 is annotated as a pseudogene. This CDR3 spans 15 amino acids. Here the CDR3 DNA reads TGTGCCAGCAGCAAAGATATTGGCGCCGGCGGGCCCCAGCATTTT. Encoded protein: CASSKDIGAGGPQHF.